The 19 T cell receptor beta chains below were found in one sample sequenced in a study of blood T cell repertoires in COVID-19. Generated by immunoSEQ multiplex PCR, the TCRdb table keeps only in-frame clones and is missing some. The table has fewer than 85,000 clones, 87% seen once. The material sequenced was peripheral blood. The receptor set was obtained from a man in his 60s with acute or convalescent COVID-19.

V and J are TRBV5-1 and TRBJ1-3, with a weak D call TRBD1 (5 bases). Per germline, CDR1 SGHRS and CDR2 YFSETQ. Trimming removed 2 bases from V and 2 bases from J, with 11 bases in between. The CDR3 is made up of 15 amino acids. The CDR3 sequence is CASSLGQMTGNTIYF. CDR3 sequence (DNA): TGCGCCAGCAGCTTAGGACAAATGACTGGAAACACCATATATTTT.

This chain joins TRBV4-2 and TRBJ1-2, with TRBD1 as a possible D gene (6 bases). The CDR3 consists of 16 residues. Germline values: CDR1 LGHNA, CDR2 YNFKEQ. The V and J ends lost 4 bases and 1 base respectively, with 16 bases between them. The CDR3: CASSPEGGSFNYGYTF. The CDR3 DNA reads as TGTGCCAGCAGCCCGGAGGGGGGGTCATTTAACTATGGCTACACCTTC.

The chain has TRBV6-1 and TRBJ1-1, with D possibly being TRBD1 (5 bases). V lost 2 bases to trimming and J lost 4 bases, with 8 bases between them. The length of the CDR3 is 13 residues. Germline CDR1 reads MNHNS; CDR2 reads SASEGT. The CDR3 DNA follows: TGTGCCAGCAGTGAACAGGGTAGCACTGAAGCTTTCTTT. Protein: CASSEQGSTEAFF.

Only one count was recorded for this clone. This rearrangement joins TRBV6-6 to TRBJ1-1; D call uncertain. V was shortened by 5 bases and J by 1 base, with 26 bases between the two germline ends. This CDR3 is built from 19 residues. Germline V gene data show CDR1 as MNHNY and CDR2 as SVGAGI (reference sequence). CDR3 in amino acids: CASSQIPPALPGWNTEAFF. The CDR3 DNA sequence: TGTGCCAGCAGTCAAATCCCACCGGCCCTTCCAGGCTGGAACACTGAAGCTTTCTTT.

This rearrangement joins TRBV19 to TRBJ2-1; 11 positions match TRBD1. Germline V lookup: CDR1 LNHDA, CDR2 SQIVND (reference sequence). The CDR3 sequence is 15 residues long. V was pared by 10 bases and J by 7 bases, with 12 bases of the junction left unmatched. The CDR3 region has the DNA TGTGCCACCACAAATGGACAGGGGGCGTTTAATGAGCAGTTCTTC. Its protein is CATTNGQGAFNEQFF. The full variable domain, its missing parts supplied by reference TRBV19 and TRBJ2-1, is DGGITQSPKYLFRKEGQNVTLSCEQNLNHDAMYWYRQDPGQGLRLIYYSQIVNDFQKGDIAEGYSVSREKKESFPLTVTSAQKNPTAFYLCATTNGQGAFNEQFFGPGTRLTVL.

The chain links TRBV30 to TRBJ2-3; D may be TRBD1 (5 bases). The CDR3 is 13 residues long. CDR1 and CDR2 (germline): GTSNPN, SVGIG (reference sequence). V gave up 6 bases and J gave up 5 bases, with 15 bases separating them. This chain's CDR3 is CACRVGAEDTQYF. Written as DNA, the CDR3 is TGTGCCTGCCGAGTAGGGGCCGAAGATACGCAGTATTTT.

CDR3 sequence reads: CASSGGGSYNEQFF. The CDR3 region has the DNA TGTGCCAGCAGCGGAGGGGGCTCCTACAATGAGCAGTTCTTC. V usage is TRBV9 and J usage is TRBJ2-1; maybe TRBD1 (6 bases). Germline V gives CDR1 SGDLS, CDR2 YYNGEE. CDR3 size: 14 residues. V was trimmed by 3 bases and J by 0 bases, leaving 7 bases between them.

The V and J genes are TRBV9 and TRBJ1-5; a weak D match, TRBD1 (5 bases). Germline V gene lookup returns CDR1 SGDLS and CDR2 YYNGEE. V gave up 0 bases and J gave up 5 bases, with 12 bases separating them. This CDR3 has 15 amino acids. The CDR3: CASSVDGRVDQPQHF. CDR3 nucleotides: TGTGCCAGCAGCGTAGATGGCAGGGTTGATCAGCCCCAGCATTTT.

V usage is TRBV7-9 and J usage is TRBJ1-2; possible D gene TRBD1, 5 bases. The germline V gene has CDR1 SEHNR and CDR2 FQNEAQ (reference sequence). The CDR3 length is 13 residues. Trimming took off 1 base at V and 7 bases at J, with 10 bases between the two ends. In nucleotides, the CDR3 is TGTGCCAGCAGCTTAGAACAGGCGGCTGGCTACACCTTC. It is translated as CASSLEQAAGYTF.

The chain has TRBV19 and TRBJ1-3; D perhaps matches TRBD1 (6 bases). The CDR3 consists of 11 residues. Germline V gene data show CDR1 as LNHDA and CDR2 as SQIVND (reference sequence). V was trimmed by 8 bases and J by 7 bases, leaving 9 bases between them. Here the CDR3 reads CASFQGNTIYF. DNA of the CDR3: TGTGCCAGTTTTCAGGGGAACACCATATATTTT. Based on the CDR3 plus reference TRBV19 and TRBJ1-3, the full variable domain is DGGITQSPKYLFRKEGQNVTLSCEQNLNHDAMYWYRQDPGQGLRLIYYSQIVNDFQKGDIAEGYSVSREKKESFPLTVTSAQKNPTAFYLCASFQGNTIYFGEGSWLTVV.

In DNA, the CDR3 is TGTGCCAGCAGACCCCAAAGGGACAGTACTGAAGCTTTCTTT. Amino acid sequence: CASRPQRDSTEAFF. The rearrangement links TRBV6-5 to TRBJ1-1; 7 positions agree with TRBD1. CDR1 MNHEY and CDR2 SVGAGI come from the germline V gene. J was trimmed by 5 bases and V by 6 bases; bases with no gene match: 9. The CDR3 extends over 14 amino acids.

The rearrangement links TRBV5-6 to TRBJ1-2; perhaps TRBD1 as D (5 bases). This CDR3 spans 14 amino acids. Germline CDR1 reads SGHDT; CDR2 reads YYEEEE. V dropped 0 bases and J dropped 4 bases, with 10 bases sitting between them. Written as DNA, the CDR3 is TGTGCCAGCAGCTTGGGTCAGGGAATCTATGGCTACACCTTC. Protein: CASSLGQGIYGYTF. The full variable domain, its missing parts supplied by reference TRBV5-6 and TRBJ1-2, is DAGVTQSPTHLIKTRGQQVTLRCSPKSGHDTVSWYQQALGQGPQFIFQYYEEEERQRGNFPDRFSGHQFPNYSSELNVNALLLGDSALYLCASSLGQGIYGYTFGSGTRLTVV.

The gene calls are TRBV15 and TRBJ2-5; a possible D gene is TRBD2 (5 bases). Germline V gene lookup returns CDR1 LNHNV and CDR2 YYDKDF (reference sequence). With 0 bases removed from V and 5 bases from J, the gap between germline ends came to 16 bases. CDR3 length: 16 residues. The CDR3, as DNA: TGTGCCACCAGCAGAGATAGAGCTTATCGAGGGGAGACCCAGTACTTC. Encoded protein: CATSRDRAYRGETQYF.

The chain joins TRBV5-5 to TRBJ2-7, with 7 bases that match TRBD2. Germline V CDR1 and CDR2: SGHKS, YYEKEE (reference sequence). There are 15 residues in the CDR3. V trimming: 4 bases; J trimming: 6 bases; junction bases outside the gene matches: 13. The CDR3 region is CASSIRTGGNGEQYF. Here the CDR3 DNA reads TGTGCCAGCAGCATCCGAACCGGGGGGAACGGCGAGCAGTACTTC. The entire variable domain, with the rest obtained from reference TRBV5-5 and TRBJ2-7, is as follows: DAGVTQSPTHLIKTRGQQVTLRCSPISGHKSVSWYQQVLGQGPQFIFQYYEKEERGRGNFPDRFSARQFPNYSSELNVNALLLGDSALYLCASSIRTGGNGEQYFGPGTRLTVT.

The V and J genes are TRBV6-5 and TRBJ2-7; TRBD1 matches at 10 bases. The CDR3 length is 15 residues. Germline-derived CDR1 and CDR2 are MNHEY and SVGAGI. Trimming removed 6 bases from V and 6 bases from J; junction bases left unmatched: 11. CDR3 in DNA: TGTGCCAGCAGGGCCGGGACAGGGGTCCCCGGCGAGCAGTACTTC. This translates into CASRAGTGVPGEQYF.

In DNA form, the CDR3 reads TGTGCCAGCAAAACAGGGGGTAGCTCTGGAAACACCATATATTTT. Translating it yields CASKTGGSSGNTIYF. The J gene is TRBJ1-3, the V gene TRBV6-5; 8 nucleotides align to TRBD1. J gave up 0 bases and V 7 bases, and 5 bases lay outside the gene matches. The CDR3 has 15 residues. The V gene's germline CDR1 is MNHEY and CDR2 SVGAGI.

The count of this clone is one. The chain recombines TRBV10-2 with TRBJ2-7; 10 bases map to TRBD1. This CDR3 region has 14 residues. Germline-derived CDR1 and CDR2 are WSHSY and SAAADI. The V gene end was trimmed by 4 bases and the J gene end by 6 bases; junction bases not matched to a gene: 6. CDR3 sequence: CASSGGTGAGEQYF. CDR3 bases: TGCGCCAGCAGTGGGGGGACAGGGGCAGGCGAGCAGTACTTC.

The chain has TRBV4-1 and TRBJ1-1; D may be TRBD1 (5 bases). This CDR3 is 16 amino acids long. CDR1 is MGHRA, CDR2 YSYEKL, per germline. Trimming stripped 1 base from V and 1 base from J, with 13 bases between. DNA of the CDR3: TGCGCCAGCAGCCAAGGAGTAGGAGGGGCGAACACTGAAGCTTTCTTT. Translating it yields CASSQGVGGANTEAFF.

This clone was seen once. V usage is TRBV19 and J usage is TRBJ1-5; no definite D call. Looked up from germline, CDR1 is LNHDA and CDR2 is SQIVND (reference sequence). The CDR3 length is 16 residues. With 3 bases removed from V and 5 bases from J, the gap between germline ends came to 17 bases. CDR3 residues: CASSILSLALDQPQHF. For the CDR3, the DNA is TGTGCCAGTAGTATCTTGTCTTTGGCACTAGATCAGCCCCAGCATTTT.